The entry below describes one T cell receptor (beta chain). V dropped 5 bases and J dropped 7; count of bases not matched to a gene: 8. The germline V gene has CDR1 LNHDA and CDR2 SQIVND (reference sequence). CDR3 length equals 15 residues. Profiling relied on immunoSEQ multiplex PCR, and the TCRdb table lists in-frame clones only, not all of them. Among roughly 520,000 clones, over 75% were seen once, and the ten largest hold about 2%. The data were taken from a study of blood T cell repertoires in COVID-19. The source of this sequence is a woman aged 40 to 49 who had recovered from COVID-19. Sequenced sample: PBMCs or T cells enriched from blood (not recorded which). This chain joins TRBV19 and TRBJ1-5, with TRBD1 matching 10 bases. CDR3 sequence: CASSADPGQGQPQHF. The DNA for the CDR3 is TGTGCCAGTAGTGCCGATCCGGGACAGGGGCAGCCCCAGCATTTT.